The clone carrying this T cell receptor beta chain was seen only a few times. This sample stems from a study of radiotherapy plus CTLA-4 blockade in lung cancer. TCRdb's table, derived via immunoSEQ multiplex PCR, lists solely in-frame clones and lacks some. The sample consists of 30,000 to 40,000 clones, around 70% of them appearing once. Trimming pared 3 bases from V and 2 bases from J, leaving 10 bases between. Germline V CDR1 and CDR2: SGDLS, YYNGEE. The CDR3 spans 14 residues. The sample here was peripheral blood, taken from a patient treated with radiotherapy plus ipilimumab. The receptor's source is a human donor with non-small cell lung cancer whose response to radiotherapy plus ipilimumab could not be evaluated. The chain recombines TRBV9 with TRBJ2-3, with D perhaps TRBD1 (6 bases). Here the CDR3 reads CASSARGFTDTQYF. The CDR3 DNA follows: TGTGCCAGCAGCGCCAGGGGTTTCACAGATACGCAGTATTTT.